These 3 T cell receptor beta chains came from one sample sequenced in a study of metastatic and nonmetastatic thyroid tumors. All patients reached thyroid surgery having received no treatment beforehand. TCRdb re-called the PCR reads via MiXCR. The data hold roughly 25,000 clones, with roughly 13% observed a single time. The material sequenced was blood. The source of these receptors is a female donor with papillary thyroid cancer or a benign thyroid nodule (not recorded which). Some clones in this sample may be carry-over from other donors' samples.

By share, this clone counts as medium-sized. The chain recombines TRBV2 with TRBJ2-7; D call uncertain. The CDR3 is 15 amino acids. Trimming removed 7 bases from V and 3 bases from J, with 19 bases in between. In germline, CDR1 is SNHLY, CDR2 FYNNEI. The DNA of the CDR3 is TGTGCCAGCACCCCCGCGGTCTCTAAACACTACGAGCAGTACTTC. Its translation: CASTPAVSKHYEQYF.

Remarks on this clone: The germline gene is not matched at one end of the junction; a read error may be the cause. The CDR3 spells CASSRGLAEYNEHFF. CDR3 bases: TGTGCCAGTAGTAGGGGACTAGCGGAGTACAATGAGCATTTCTTC. V and J are TRBV19 and TRBJ2-1, with TRBD2 matching over 11 bases. The CDR3 is made up of 15 amino acids. Per germline, CDR1 LNHDA and CDR2 SQIVND (reference sequence).

This clone was counted ten times or more. V is TRBV28 and J is TRBJ1-2, with D uncertain. The CDR3 spans 13 residues. Germline V gene data show CDR1 as MDHEN and CDR2 as SYDVKM. Trimming cost V 5 bases and J 8 bases, with 15 bases left between them. CDR3 DNA: TGTGCCAGCAGTCCCCCGGACGGGTGGGGCTACACCTTC. Encoded protein: CASSPPDGWGYTF.